Shown below are 19 T cell receptor beta chains from a single sample sequenced in a study of vaccination effects on CD4 cells after COVID-19. TCRdb's copy holds only in-frame clones and misses some; the assay was immunoSEQ multiplex PCR. The sample includes 30,000 to 35,000 clones, roughly four fifths of them seen just once. CD4+ T cell isolation took place after approximately 11 days of culture. Their SARS-CoV-2 infection, verified by PCR, occurred between March and December 2020. Participants received two doses of either the BNT162b2 or mRNA-1273 vaccine. These receptors lack a known antigen. The specimen comprised CD4+ T cells from PBMCs cultured without peptide, sampled after COVID-19 vaccination. The receptors here all came from a human donor who had a prior SARS-CoV-2 infection.

The J gene is TRBJ2-5, the V gene TRBV3-1 (or the pseudogene TRBV3-2); 7 bases align to TRBD2. CDR3 length: 17 residues. Germline V lookup: CDR1 LGHDT, CDR2 YNNKEL (reference sequence). V shed 0 bases, J shed 2 bases, and the junction held 9 bases outside the gene matches. This CDR3 reads CASSQDSRLAVQETQYF. Written as DNA, the CDR3 is TGTGCCAGCAGCCAAGATTCGAGACTAGCAGTACAAGAGACCCAGTACTTC.

This chain joins TRBV7-2 and TRBJ2-1, with TRBD2 matching over 12 bases. This CDR3 is built from 15 residues. Germline V lookup: CDR1 SGHTA, CDR2 FQGNSA. J gave up 5 bases and V 3 bases, and 2 bases lay outside the gene matches. The CDR3 region has the DNA TGTGCCAGCAGCTTCGGACTAGCGGGGAACAATGAGCAGTTCTTC. Protein sequence: CASSFGLAGNNEQFF. The full variable domain, with the rest looked up from reference TRBV7-2 and TRBJ2-1, is GAGVSQSPSNKVTEKGKDVELRCDPISGHTALYWYRQSLGQGLEFLIYFQGNSAPDKSGLPSDRFSAERTGGSVSTLTIQRTQQEDSAVYLCASSFGLAGNNEQFFGPGTRLTVL.

The V and J genes are TRBV5-1 and TRBJ2-1; TRBD2 might be the D (5 bases). Germline-derived CDR1 and CDR2 are SGHRS and YFSETQ. CDR3 length: 15 residues. V was trimmed by 5 bases and J by 3 bases, leaving 15 bases between them. The chain's CDR3 is CASSLVSGVYNEQFF. The CDR3 nucleotides read TGCGCCAGCAGTTTAGTAAGCGGAGTCTACAATGAGCAGTTCTTC.

The chain carries TRBV7-3 and TRBJ2-5, with D tentatively TRBD1 or TRBD2 (5 bases each). Trimming removed 3 bases at V and 7 bases at J, with 12 bases between. CDR1 and CDR2 (germline): SGHTA, FQGTGA. The CDR3 is 13 residues long. CDR3 DNA: TGTGCCAGCAGCTTGGGGACCCGGGGGACCCAGTACTTC. This sequence encodes CASSLGTRGTQYF.

The chain links TRBV30 to TRBJ1-5; TRBD1 matches at 8 bases. Germline trimming cut 3 bases from V and 7 bases from J; bases unmatched to any gene: 11. The CDR3 has 15 residues. Germline lookup yields CDR1 GTSNPN and CDR2 SVGIG (reference sequence). The CDR3: CAWRKKGQGRQPQHF. The DNA of the CDR3 is TGTGCCTGGAGAAAAAAAGGACAGGGTAGACAGCCCCAGCATTTT.

This chain uses TRBV6-5 with TRBJ1-1; D is possibly TRBD1 (5 bases). CDR3 length: 15 amino acids. V was clipped by 8 bases and J by 5 bases, with 21 bases between them. Germline V gives CDR1 MNHEY, CDR2 SVGAGI. The CDR3 protein is CASPSVGGTKTEAFF. The DNA for the CDR3 is TGTGCCAGCCCGAGCGTTGGAGGGACGAAGACTGAAGCTTTCTTT.

The rearrangement links TRBV6-5 to TRBJ1-6, with D uncertain. Germline-derived CDR1 and CDR2 are MNHEY and SVGAGI. V lost 1 base and J 7 bases, leaving 11 bases between the germline ends. The CDR3 spans 15 residues. Here the CDR3 DNA reads TGTGCCAGCAGTTACTGGGAGGGCGGCAATTCACCCCTCCACTTT. Translation: CASSYWEGGNSPLHF.

The table lists this clone with a count of one. The chain recombines TRBV19 with TRBJ2-3; 7 bases are shared with TRBD2. CDR3 size: 14 residues. Unmatched junction bases numbered 3, after V lost 5 bases and J lost 1 base. CDR1 LNHDA and CDR2 SQIVND come from the germline V gene (reference sequence). CDR3 amino acids: CASSGTSGTDTQYF. The CDR3 DNA is TGTGCCAGTAGTGGAACTAGCGGCACAGATACGCAGTATTTT.

The chain recombines TRBV2 with TRBJ1-5, with TRBD1 as a possible D gene (5 bases). The germline V gene has CDR1 SNHLY and CDR2 FYNNEI. The CDR3 is 16 amino acids. The V end was cut by 6 bases, the J end by 0 bases, with 15 bases between. The DNA of the CDR3 is TGTGCCAGCAGCTGGGGGGGGGAATATAGCAATCAGCCCCAGCATTTT. Its translation is CASSWGGEYSNQPQHF.

This clone was counted a few times. The chain is built from TRBV5-4 and TRBJ2-7; D gene ambiguous. Germline CDR1 reads SGHNT; CDR2 reads YYREEE (reference sequence). The V end was cut by 2 bases, the J end by 5 bases, with 11 bases between. This CDR3 has 13 amino acids. The CDR3 sequence is CASSFPSNNEQYF. The CDR3 region has the DNA TGTGCCAGCAGCTTCCCTAGTAATAACGAGCAGTACTTC.

The rearrangement uses TRBV7-2 and TRBJ2-3; no firm D call. V lost 1 base to trimming and J lost 4 bases, with 12 bases between them. CDR1 is SGHTA, CDR2 FQGNSA, per germline. The CDR3 totals 15 residues. CDR3 residues: CASSLGSWRADTQYF. CDR3 in DNA: TGTGCCAGCAGCTTAGGTAGCTGGCGCGCAGATACGCAGTATTTT.

The chain joins TRBV5-1 to TRBJ1-3; D is unresolved. CDR1 is SGHRS and CDR2 is YFSETQ in the germline V gene. The CDR3 spans 14 residues. V shed 1 base and J shed 0 bases, with 5 bases lying between them. The CDR3: CASSLTFSGNTIYF. The CDR3 coding sequence is TGCGCCAGCAGCTTGACTTTCTCTGGAAACACCATATATTTT.

This clone was seen a few times. This chain uses TRBV2 with TRBJ1-1; D call uncertain. V shed 2 bases and J shed 3 bases, with 10 bases lying between them. Germline loops: CDR1 SNHLY, CDR2 FYNNEI. The CDR3 covers 14 residues. CDR3 DNA: TGTGCCAGCAGTGAAACATACCGGGACACTGAAGCTTTCTTT. Its translation: CASSETYRDTEAFF.

V gene TRBV4-1 combines with J gene TRBJ1-4, with 9 bases aligning to TRBD1. Germline assignment: CDR1 MGHRA and CDR2 YSYEKL. The V gene end was trimmed by 1 base and the J gene end by 7 bases; junction bases not matched to a gene: 10. The CDR3 consists of 17 residues. As DNA, the CDR3 is TGCGCCAGCAGCCAAGTTGCCCTAGGACAGGGGAGTGAAAAACTGTTTTTT. Translated, it gives CASSQVALGQGSEKLFF.

This clone was observed once. The chain links TRBV30 to TRBJ1-2; D possibly corresponds to TRBD1 (5 bases). CDR3 length equals 12 residues. The V gene lost 4 bases and the J gene lost 1 base, with 7 bases spanning the gap. Germline CDR1 GTSNPN, CDR2 SVGIG (reference sequence). In DNA, the CDR3 is TGTGCCTGGACTCAGGGTAACTATGGCTACACCTTC. Translation gives CAWTQGNYGYTF. The complete variable domain, with remaining parts taken from reference TRBV30 and TRBJ1-2, reads SQTIHQWPATLVQPVGSPLSLECTVEGTSNPNLYWYRQAAGRGLQLLFYSVGIGQISSEVPQNLSASRPQDRQFILSSKKLLLSDSGFYLCAWTQGNYGYTFGSGTRLTVV.

The chain recombines TRBV7-3 with TRBJ2-7; D tentatively fits TRBD1 or TRBD2 (5 bases each). The CDR3 contains 15 residues. Germline CDR1 SGHTA, CDR2 FQGTGA. Trimming shortened V by 5 bases and J by 3 bases, and 17 bases separated the two germline ends. The CDR3 loop is CASSKSTGPGYEQYF. The CDR3 bases are TGTGCCAGCAGCAAATCAACGGGACCTGGCTACGAGCAGTACTTC. Looking up the rest from reference TRBV7-3 and TRBJ2-7 gives the full variable domain: GAGVSQTPSNKVTEKGKYVELRCDPISGHTALYWYRQSLGQGPEFLIYFQGTGAADDSGLPNDRFFAVRPEGSVSTLKIQRTERGDSAVYLCASSKSTGPGYEQYFGPGTRLTVT.

The chain has TRBV5-6 and TRBJ2-7, with D hard to call. The CDR3 has 13 amino acids. In germline, CDR1 is SGHDT, CDR2 YYEEEE. V gave up 0 bases and J gave up 4 bases, with 8 bases separating them. This CDR3 is CASSLEVGYEQYF. DNA of the CDR3: TGTGCCAGCAGCTTGGAAGTCGGTTACGAGCAGTACTTC.

The rearrangement joins TRBV18 to TRBJ2-3, with D possibly matching TRBD2 (6 bases). The CDR3 has 16 residues. V lost 0 bases and J 3 bases, leaving 13 bases between the germline ends. Looked up from germline, CDR1 is KGHSH and CDR2 is LQKENI. The CDR3 bases are TGTGCCAGCTCACCACCTAGGAGGGTGGAGACAGATACGCAGTATTTT. Protein: CASSPPRRVETDTQYF.

The J gene is TRBJ2-5, the V gene TRBV7-9; TRBD1 might be the D (6 bases). The CDR3 runs 13 residues. V lost 4 bases, J lost 5 bases, and 11 bases lay in between. Germline CDR1 is SEHNR and CDR2 is FQNEAQ (reference sequence). This CDR3 is CASSSQGLETQYF. CDR3 coding DNA: TGTGCCAGCAGCTCCCAGGGGCTGGAGACCCAGTACTTC.